The next 11 T cell receptor beta chains were all read from a single sample in a study of shared clonotypes between healthy human individuals. Profiled with immunoSEQ multiplex PCR; TCRdb holds only in-frame clones, not every one. The sample holds a few million clones, 85% to 95% seen once. Sequencing was done on a sample of naive CD4+ T cells from PBMCs. Subset noted: CD45RA+ positively selected. The receptors were sampled from a man aged 18 to 35 in good health. Some clones in this sample may be carry-over from other donors' samples.

Comment on this clone: The sample holds other DNA sequences that translate to the same CDR3. The rearrangement uses TRBV5-1 and TRBJ2-7; D not certain. V was shortened by 0 bases and J by 2 bases, with 12 bases between the two germline ends. Germline lookup yields CDR1 SGHRS and CDR2 YFSETQ. This CDR3 is built from 15 residues. The CDR3 here is CASSLASGSPYEQYF. The CDR3 region has the DNA TGCGCCAGCAGCTTGGCCTCTGGCAGCCCCTACGAGCAGTACTTC.

This chain uses TRBV5-6 with TRBJ1-2; possibly TRBD1 for D (6 bases). Trimming took off 3 bases at V and 4 bases at J, with 13 bases between the two ends. Per germline, CDR1 SGHDT and CDR2 YYEEEE. The CDR3 is 14 amino acids. CDR3 DNA sequence: TGTGCCAGCAGCTCATCACAGGGCCTCTATGGCTACACCTTC. It specifies CASSSSQGLYGYTF.

J is TRBJ2-7 and V is TRBV7-2, with D unclear. This CDR3 comprises 12 residues. Germline V gene data show CDR1 as SGHTA and CDR2 as FQGNSA. The V and J ends lost 5 bases and 4 bases respectively, with 9 bases between them. This CDR3 is CASSGYSYEQYF. Written as DNA, the CDR3 is TGTGCCAGCAGCGGGTATTCTTACGAGCAGTACTTC. The full variable domain, rest sourced from reference TRBV7-2 and TRBJ2-7, is GAGVSQSPSNKVTEKGKDVELRCDPISGHTALYWYRQSLGQGLEFLIYFQGNSAPDKSGLPSDRFSAERTGGSVSTLTIQRTQQEDSAVYLCASSGYSYEQYFGPGTRLTVT.

Points on this clone: Different DNA sequences within this sample yield the same CDR3. The chain employs TRBV5-5 and TRBJ1-5; D gene uncertain. There are 14 residues in the CDR3. The V gene's germline CDR1 is SGHKS and CDR2 YYEKEE (reference sequence). Trimming cost V 0 bases and J 7 bases, with 11 bases left between them. The CDR3 is CASSLGRVGQPQHF. The CDR3 nucleotides are TGTGCCAGCAGCTTGGGAAGGGTTGGACAGCCCCAGCATTTT.

V and J are TRBV18 and TRBJ1-5; D perhaps matches TRBD1 (5 bases). Germline values: CDR1 KGHSH, CDR2 LQKENI. V was shortened by 2 bases and J by 2 bases, with 13 bases between the two germline ends. CDR3 length: 16 residues. The CDR3 region is CASSPVGGEGNQPQHF. The CDR3, as DNA: TGTGCCAGCTCACCAGTGGGGGGTGAGGGCAATCAGCCCCAGCATTTT.

The genes are TRBV5-1 and TRBJ2-5; TRBD2 matches 8 bases. CDR1 SGHRS and CDR2 YFSETQ come from the germline V gene. V was clipped by 1 base and J by 5 bases; unmatched bases: 7. CDR3 length: 15 amino acids. DNA for the CDR3: TGCGCCAGCAGCTTGAGCGAGCGGGAGTGGGAGACCCAGTACTTC. Translated: CASSLSEREWETQYF.

In regard to this clone: Other DNA sequences within the sample encode an identical CDR3. The chain employs TRBV19 and TRBJ2-1; unclear D gene. The CDR3 totals 15 residues. Deletions cut 0 bases from V and 1 base from J, with 7 bases between. Germline V gives CDR1 LNHDA, CDR2 SQIVND (reference sequence). The chain's CDR3 is CASSIDRSSYNEQFF. The CDR3 region has the DNA TGTGCCAGTAGTATAGATAGAAGTTCCTACAATGAGCAGTTCTTC.

Turning to this clone: Other DNA sequences from this sample encode an identical CDR3 as well. The J gene is TRBJ2-3, the V gene TRBV18; D ambiguous. Trimming removed 3 bases at V and 0 bases at J, with 7 bases between. The CDR3 has 14 amino acids. From germline, CDR1 is KGHSH and CDR2 LQKENI. This CDR3 reads CASSPGPSTDTQYF. CDR3 in DNA: TGTGCCAGCTCACCCGGACCTAGCACAGATACGCAGTATTTT.

J is TRBJ2-6 and V is TRBV6-4; unclear D gene. CDR1 is MRHNA and CDR2 is SNTAGT in the germline V gene. The CDR3 covers 13 residues. V lost 4 bases and J lost 0, with 1 base in between. CDR3 region: CASSVSGANVLTF. CDR3 nucleotide sequence: TGTGCCAGCAGTGTCTCTGGGGCCAACGTCCTGACTTTC.

V gene TRBV5-6 combines with J gene TRBJ2-5, with TRBD2 matching over 13 bases. The ends lost 6 bases at V and 5 bases at J; junction bases unmatched: 4. The CDR3 runs 14 residues. Germline V gives CDR1 SGHDT, CDR2 YYEEEE. Here the CDR3 reads CASTTSGRGETQYF. In nucleotides, the CDR3 is TGTGCCAGCACCACTAGCGGGAGGGGTGAGACCCAGTACTTC.

This sequence joins TRBV14 and TRBJ2-7; no firm D call. The V gene lost 6 bases and the J gene lost 2 bases, with 14 bases spanning the gap. Germline lookup yields CDR1 SGHDN and CDR2 FVKESK. The CDR3 sequence is 14 residues long. The CDR3 protein is CASSPQHSPYEQYF. The CDR3 bases are TGTGCCAGCAGTCCGCAACACTCGCCCTACGAGCAGTACTTC.